The present entry profiles one T cell receptor (beta chain) with its context. The antigen is not known. Amplification targeted TCR beta CDR3 regions from RNA transcripts. An initial round of RT-PCR targeting the TCR CDR3 relied on the HTBI primer set. TCRdb reprocessed the multiplex PCR reads via MiXCR and lists one record per CDR3 protein. The table has hundreds of thousands of distinct CDR3 sequences, about 17% seen once. Each patient was aged 18 to 65 and had newly diagnosed hyperthyroidism of under 2 months' duration. Blood was obtained at the first hyperthyroidism diagnosis, which preceded any ophthalmopathy symptoms. This specimen belongs to a study of T cells in Graves' hyperthyroidism and ophthalmopathy. Study-level results: Clonotypes that were expanded in thyroid above 0.001 mostly appeared in blood too.

Material for sequencing was blood. This clonotype originated in a woman aged 45 to 65 with Graves' hyperthyroidism that later progressed to Graves' ophthalmopathy.

For the CDR3, the DNA is TGTGCCACCAGGGAAAGGGAGAACACTGAAGCTTTCTTT. This gives the protein CATRERENTEAFF. J is TRBJ1-1 and V is TRBV15; D is unresolved. The V gene's germline CDR1 is LNHNV and CDR2 YYDKDF (reference sequence). The CDR3 length is 13 residues. The V end was cut by 6 bases, the J end by 1 base, with 9 bases between.